This T cell receptor beta chain was identified during a study of T cell responses to AZD1222 COVID-19 vaccine. Points from the study as a whole: Spike regions recognized by vaccine-associated CD4 TCRs spanned the protein, led by 160-218 and 743-854.

As to this clone: Antigen unknown.

The repertoire was sequenced with immunoSEQ multiplex PCR; TCRdb's copy has only in-frame clones and lacks some. The data hold some 150,000 clones, with 90% observed a single time. The germline V gene encodes CDR1 MNHEY and CDR2 SVGEGT. V shed 6 bases and J 9 bases; nucleotides not matched to a gene: 3. The CDR3 is 12 amino acids. V gene TRBV6-2 or TRBV6-3 combines with J gene TRBJ2-1; 9 bases agree with TRBD2. The sequences come from peripheral blood, collected on day 0 of AZD1222 vaccination. This clonotype was sampled from an adult in good health. The CDR3 DNA sequence: TGTGCCAGCAGCCTTAGCGGGAGTGAGCAGTTCTTC. It is translated as CASSLSGSEQFF.